This entry lists 17 T cell receptor beta chains sequenced from one sample in a study of blood T cell repertoires in COVID-19. The assay was immunoSEQ multiplex PCR, and TCRdb's table has in-frame clones only and misses some. The sample lists more than 200,000 clones, roughly four fifths seen once, with about 9.6% in the top ten. The sequenced material came from peripheral blood. These receptors all come from an elderly man with acute or convalescent COVID-19.

This clone was detected only a few times. The chain joins TRBV6-5 to TRBJ2-1; D is undetermined. The V gene's germline CDR1 is MNHEY and CDR2 SVGAGI. Between the trimmed V and J ends, which lost 11 bases and 7 bases, there was a span of 12 bases. The length of the CDR3 is 11 residues. The CDR3 sequence is CAGQVGNEQFF. The CDR3 coding sequence is TGTGCCGGCCAGGTTGGGAATGAGCAGTTCTTC.

This clone was picked up one time. The chain carries TRBV28 and TRBJ1-4; D uncertain. In germline, CDR1 is MDHEN, CDR2 SYDVKM. The CDR3 has 14 residues. With 3 bases removed from V and 8 bases from J, the gap between germline ends came to 13 bases. In nucleotides, the CDR3 is TGTGCCAGCAGTTTGAGGGCCGTCGCCGAAAAACTGTTTTTT. Translating gives CASSLRAVAEKLFF.

J is TRBJ1-2 and V is TRBV2; 10 bases are a match to TRBD1. J lost 8 bases, V lost 6 bases, and 6 bases had no gene match. This CDR3 contains 13 residues. From germline, CDR1 is SNHLY and CDR2 FYNNEI. The CDR3 sequence is CASSGDRGLGYTF. The CDR3, as DNA: TGTGCCAGCAGCGGGGACAGGGGCCTCGGCTACACCTTC.

This rearrangement joins TRBV5-1 to TRBJ2-7; 10 nucleotides align to TRBD2. With 3 bases clipped from V and 11 bases from J, the junction kept 23 bases outside the gene matches. CDR3 length: 18 amino acids. Germline assignment: CDR1 SGHRS and CDR2 YFSETQ. The CDR3 sequence is CASSWEGLPGTSAIIKYF. CDR3 nucleotides: TGCGCCAGCAGCTGGGAGGGGTTACCCGGGACTAGCGCGATCATAAAGTACTTC.

This chain uses TRBV4-2 with TRBJ2-3, with 11 bases lining up with TRBD2. CDR1 LGHNA and CDR2 YNFKEQ come from the germline V gene. Trimming took 4 bases from V and 1 from J; bases not matched to a gene: 10. There are 18 residues in the CDR3. CDR3 sequence (DNA): TGTGCCAGCAGCCCGCAGGAGGGGACTAGCGGCCGCACAGATACGCAGTATTTT. Amino acid sequence: CASSPQEGTSGRTDTQYF.

This chain connects TRBV12-5 to TRBJ1-2; 8 nucleotides line up with TRBD1. The germline gives CDR1 LGHNT, CDR2 FRNRAP. Trimming removed 0 bases from V and 4 bases from J; junction bases left unmatched: 7. This CDR3 has 16 amino acids. The chain's CDR3 is CASGLVAGQGAYGYTF. The DNA for the CDR3 is TGTGCTAGTGGTTTGGTAGCCGGACAGGGTGCCTATGGCTACACCTTC. The variable domain in full, with the rest retrieved from reference TRBV12-5 and TRBJ1-2, is DARVTQTPRHKVTEMGQEVTMRCQPILGHNTVFWYRQTMMQGLELLAYFRNRAPLDDSGMPKDRFSAEMPDATLATLKIQPSEPRDSAVYFCASGLVAGQGAYGYTFGSGTRLTVV.

As concerns this clone: The same CDR3 arises from other DNA sequences in this sample as well. This chain joins TRBV6-4 and TRBJ1-1; D might be TRBD1 (5 bases). Trimming took 0 bases from V and 5 from J, leaving 10 bases between them. The CDR3 is 14 amino acids. CDR1 is MRHNA and CDR2 is SNTAGT in the germline V gene. The CDR3: CASSDSSRGTEAFF. The CDR3 coding sequence is TGTGCCAGCAGTGACTCGTCTCGGGGGACTGAAGCTTTCTTT.

V usage is TRBV4-1 and J usage is TRBJ2-1; 8 positions agree with TRBD2. V was clipped by 1 base and J by 5 bases; unmatched bases: 7. The CDR3 is made up of 16 amino acids. Germline CDR1 and CDR2: MGHRA and YSYEKL. The CDR3 protein is CASSQGSSGNHNEQFF. Written as DNA, the CDR3 is TGCGCCAGCAGCCAAGGTAGTAGCGGGAACCACAATGAGCAGTTCTTC.

The chain links TRBV24-1 to TRBJ1-5; tentative D call: TRBD1 (5 bases). Trimming took off 2 bases at V and 6 bases at J, with 10 bases between the two ends. CDR3 length: 14 amino acids. In germline, CDR1 is KGHDR, CDR2 SFDVKD. CDR3 in DNA: TGTGCCACCAGTGATTCAGGGTCCCTTCAGCCCCAGCATTTT. It encodes CATSDSGSLQPQHF.

The gene calls are TRBV19 and TRBJ1-1; 9 bases map to TRBD1. From germline, CDR1 is LNHDA and CDR2 SQIVND (reference sequence). The CDR3 length is 13 residues. Trimming removed 3 bases from V and 7 bases from J; junction bases left unmatched: 3. The CDR3 DNA follows: TGTGCCAGTAGTATGAGGACAGGGGTTGAAGCTTTCTTT. It codes for CASSMRTGVEAFF.

The V gene is TRBV7-3, the J gene TRBJ2-2; 7 bases line up with TRBD2. J gave up 6 bases and V 1 base, and 5 bases lay outside the gene matches. Germline V CDR1 and CDR2: SGHTA, FQGTGA. The CDR3 covers 15 residues. The CDR3 DNA sequence: TGTGCCAGCAGCTTAAGGGGGAGGGCCGCCGGGGAGCTGTTTTTT. It codes for CASSLRGRAAGELFF. The full variable domain, with the rest looked up from reference TRBV7-3 and TRBJ2-2, is GAGVSQTPSNKVTEKGKYVELRCDPISGHTALYWYRQSLGQGPEFLIYFQGTGAADDSGLPNDRFFAVRPEGSVSTLKIQRTERGDSAVYLCASSLRGRAAGELFFGEGSRLTVL.

The chain recombines TRBV27 with TRBJ1-3; TRBD1 matches 7 bases. Germline CDR1 and CDR2: MNHEY and SMNVEV (reference sequence). The V and J ends lost 6 bases and 10 bases, in that order; junction bases with no gene match: 9. This CDR3 comprises 13 residues. CDR3 loop: CASRSTGAGTIYF. DNA for the CDR3: TGTGCCAGCAGGTCCACAGGGGCAGGGACCATATATTTT.

The sample holds a few counts of this clone. CDR3 protein: CASSIRRQIYLNTGELFF. The CDR3 DNA is TGTGCCAGTAGTATACGGCGGCAGATTTATCTCAACACCGGGGAGCTGTTTTTT. The chain has TRBV19 and TRBJ2-2; D call uncertain. Trimming pared 2 bases from V and 2 bases from J, leaving 18 bases between. The CDR3 runs 18 residues. Germline V gene sequence: CDR1 LNHDA, CDR2 SQIVND (reference sequence).

This chain uses TRBV12-5 with TRBJ1-2; D gene uncertain. This CDR3 comprises 12 residues. Trimming took off 5 bases at V and 7 bases at J, with 11 bases between the two ends. Germline V CDR1 and CDR2: LGHNT, FRNRAP. CDR3: CASGPDSGGYTF. In nucleotides, the CDR3 is TGTGCTAGTGGTCCCGATTCGGGTGGCTACACCTTC.

The chain couples TRBV9 to TRBJ1-3; 8 bases align to TRBD1. The germline CDR1 and CDR2 sequences are SGDLS and YYNGEE. The CDR3 consists of 15 residues. With 4 bases clipped from V and 4 bases from J, the junction kept 7 bases outside the gene matches. The CDR3 sequence is CASSNRDRRGNTIYF. In DNA form, the CDR3 reads TGTGCCAGCAGCAACCGGGACAGGAGGGGAAACACCATATATTTT. The variable domain in full, completed from reference TRBV9 and TRBJ1-3, reads DSGVTQTPKHLITATGQRVTLRCSPRSGDLSVYWYQQSLDQGLQFLIQYYNGEERAKGNILERFSAQQFPDLHSELNLSSLELGDSALYFCASSNRDRRGNTIYFGEGSWLTVV.

The V gene is TRBV5-8, the J gene TRBJ1-6, with 10 bases fitting TRBD1. The ends lost 3 bases at V and 7 bases at J; junction bases unmatched: 7. Germline V gives CDR1 SGHTS, CDR2 YDEGEE. This CDR3 comprises 16 residues. The chain's CDR3 is CASSWRQGARNSPLHF. CDR3 bases: TGTGCCAGCAGCTGGCGACAGGGGGCACGAAATTCACCCCTCCACTTT.

The chain couples TRBV10-3 to TRBJ2-5; TRBD1 matches 8 bases. Germline V gives CDR1 ENHRY, CDR2 SYGVKD. V trimming: 4 bases; J trimming: 2 bases; junction bases outside the gene matches: 3. The CDR3 is 14 amino acids. CDR3 nucleotides: TGTGCCATCAGTGCAAGACAGGGGCAAGAGACCCAGTACTTC. Translating it yields CAISARQGQETQYF.